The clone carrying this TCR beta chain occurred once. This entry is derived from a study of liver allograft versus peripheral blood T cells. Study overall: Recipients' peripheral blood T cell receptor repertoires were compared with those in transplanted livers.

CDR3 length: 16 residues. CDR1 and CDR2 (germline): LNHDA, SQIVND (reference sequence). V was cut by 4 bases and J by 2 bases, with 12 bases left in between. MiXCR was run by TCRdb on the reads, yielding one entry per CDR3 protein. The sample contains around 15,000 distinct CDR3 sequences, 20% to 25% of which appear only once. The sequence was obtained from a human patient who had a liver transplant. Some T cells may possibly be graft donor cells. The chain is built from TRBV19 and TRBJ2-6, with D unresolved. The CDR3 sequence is CASSRVGTTGANVLTF. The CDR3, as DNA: TGTGCCAGTAGTAGGGTGGGAACGACTGGGGCCAACGTCCTGACTTTC. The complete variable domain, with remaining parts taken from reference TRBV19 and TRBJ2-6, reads DGGITQSPKYLFRKEGQNVTLSCEQNLNHDAMYWYRQDPGQGLRLIYYSQIVNDFQKGDIAEGYSVSREKKESFPLTVTSAQKNPTAFYLCASSRVGTTGANVLTFGAGSRLTVL.